This TCR beta chain is drawn from a study of cytomegalovirus exposure and HLA in healthy donors. Overall study: Among over 300 genotyped donors, around 80% fell in the Caucasian-associated ancestry cluster. Findings of the study overall: The authors enumerated 150 to 200 TCR beta chains as linked to cytomegalovirus.

CDR3 size: 14 residues. Germline V gene sequence: CDR1 LGHNA, CDR2 YNFKEQ. V was clipped by 2 bases and J by 5 bases, with 9 bases between them. A few counts support this clone. Its antigen is not identified. Amplification used 60 Vbeta primers and 13 Jbeta primers. This table comes from immunoSEQ multiplex PCR, and its TCRdb copy is limited to in-frame clones, with some not included. The sample lists tens of thousands of clones; over 75% were seen once. The chain couples TRBV4-2 to TRBJ2-2; D possibly corresponds to TRBD1 (5 bases). The clonotype originates from a male donor in good health and CMV-seropositive. Sequenced: PBMCs. CDR3 nucleotides: TGTGCCAGCAGCCAACAGGGCAGAACCGGGGAGCTGTTTTTT. The encoded protein is CASSQQGRTGELFF.